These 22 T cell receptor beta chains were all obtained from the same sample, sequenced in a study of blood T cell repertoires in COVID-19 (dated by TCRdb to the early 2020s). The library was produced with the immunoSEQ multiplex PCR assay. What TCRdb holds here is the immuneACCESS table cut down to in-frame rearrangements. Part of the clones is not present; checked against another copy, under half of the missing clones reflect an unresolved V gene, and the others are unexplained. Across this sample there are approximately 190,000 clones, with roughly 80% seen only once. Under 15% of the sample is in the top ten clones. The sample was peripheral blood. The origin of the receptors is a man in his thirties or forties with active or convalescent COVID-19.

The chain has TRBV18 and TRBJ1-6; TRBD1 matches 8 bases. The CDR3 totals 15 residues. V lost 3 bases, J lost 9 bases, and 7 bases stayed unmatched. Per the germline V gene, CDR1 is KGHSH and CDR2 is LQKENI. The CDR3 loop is CASSPPGQGASPLHF. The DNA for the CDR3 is TGTGCCAGCTCACCCCCCGGGCAGGGGGCTTCACCCCTCCACTTT.

Written as DNA, the CDR3 is TGTGCCAGCACCCCCGAAGGGGCAGGGTTAGATGGCTACACCTTC. This translates into CASTPEGAGLDGYTF. The gene calls are TRBV9 and TRBJ1-2, with D maybe TRBD1 (5 bases). Germline V gene data show CDR1 as SGDLS and CDR2 as YYNGEE. The CDR3 totals 15 residues. Trimming left V 6 bases short and J 6 bases short, with 21 bases between.

CDR3 region: CASSQDRSEGAGAEAFF. As DNA, the CDR3 is TGCGCCAGCAGCCAAGATAGGTCGGAGGGGGCAGGCGCGGAAGCTTTCTTT. The genes are TRBV4-1 and TRBJ1-1, with 7 bases identical to TRBD1. With V trimmed by 0 bases and J by 8 bases, 15 bases remained unmatched. The length of the CDR3 is 17 residues. Per germline, CDR1 MGHRA and CDR2 YSYEKL.

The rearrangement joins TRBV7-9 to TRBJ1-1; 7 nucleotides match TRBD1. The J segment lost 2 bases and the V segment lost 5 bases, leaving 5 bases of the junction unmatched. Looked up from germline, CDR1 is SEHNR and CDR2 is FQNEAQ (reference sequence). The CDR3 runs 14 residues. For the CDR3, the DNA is TGTGCCAGCAGCCCTGGGACAGCCAACACTGAAGCTTTCTTT. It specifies CASSPGTANTEAFF.

This CDR3 is CSVVGGTEAFF. CDR3 sequence (DNA): TGCAGCGTTGTGGGGGGGACTGAAGCTTTCTTT. V gene TRBV29-1 combines with J gene TRBJ1-1; possibly TRBD1 for D (5 bases). Per germline, CDR1 SQVTM and CDR2 ANQGSEA. The CDR3 spans 11 residues. Trimming cost V 4 bases and J 5 bases, with 8 bases left between them.

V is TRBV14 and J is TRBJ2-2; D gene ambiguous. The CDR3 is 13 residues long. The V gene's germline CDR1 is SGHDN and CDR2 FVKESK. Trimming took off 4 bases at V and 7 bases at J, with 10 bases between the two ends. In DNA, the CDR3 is TGTGCCAGCAGCCCCTCTTTTATCGGGGAGCTGTTTTTT. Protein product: CASSPSFIGELFF.

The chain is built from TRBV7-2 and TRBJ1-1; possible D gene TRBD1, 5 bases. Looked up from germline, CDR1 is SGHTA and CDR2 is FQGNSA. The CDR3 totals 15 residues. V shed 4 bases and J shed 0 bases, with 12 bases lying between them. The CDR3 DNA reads TGTGCCAGCAGCTCTCGCTCAGGGATGAACACTGAAGCTTTCTTT. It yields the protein CASSSRSGMNTEAFF.

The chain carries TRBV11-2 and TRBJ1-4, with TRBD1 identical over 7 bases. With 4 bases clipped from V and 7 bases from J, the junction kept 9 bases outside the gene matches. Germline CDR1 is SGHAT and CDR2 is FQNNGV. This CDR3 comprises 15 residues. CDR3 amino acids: CASSSWTGTSEKLFF. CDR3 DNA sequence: TGTGCCAGCAGCTCTTGGACAGGCACGAGTGAAAAACTGTTTTTT.

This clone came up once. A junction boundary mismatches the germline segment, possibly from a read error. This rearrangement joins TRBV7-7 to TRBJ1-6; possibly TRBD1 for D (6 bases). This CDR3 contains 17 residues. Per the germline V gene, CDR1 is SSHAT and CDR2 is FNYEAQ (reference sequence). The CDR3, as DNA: TGTGCTAGCAGCTTAGGGGGAGGGGGCTCCTATAATTCACCCCTCCACTTT. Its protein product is CASSLGGGGSYNSPLHF.

The CDR3 sequence: CAISEVAGNEQFF. DNA for the CDR3: TGTGCCATCAGTGAGGTAGCGGGCAATGAGCAGTTCTTC. V is TRBV10-3 and J is TRBJ2-1, with 7 bases matching TRBD2. CDR3 length equals 13 residues. The germline V gene encodes CDR1 ENHRY and CDR2 SYGVKD. The ends lost 2 bases at V and 6 bases at J; junction bases unmatched: 1.

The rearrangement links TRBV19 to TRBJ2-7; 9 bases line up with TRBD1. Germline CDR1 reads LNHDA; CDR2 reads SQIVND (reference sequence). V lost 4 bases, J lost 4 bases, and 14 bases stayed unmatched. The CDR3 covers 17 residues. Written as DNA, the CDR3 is TGTGCCAGTAGTACCTGGGGCGGCGGGACAGGGTCATACGAGCAGTACTTC. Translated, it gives CASSTWGGGTGSYEQYF.

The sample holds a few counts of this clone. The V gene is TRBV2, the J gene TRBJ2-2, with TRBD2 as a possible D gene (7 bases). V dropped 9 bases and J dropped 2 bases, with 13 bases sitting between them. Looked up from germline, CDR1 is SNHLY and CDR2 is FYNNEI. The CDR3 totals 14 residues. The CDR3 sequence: CASDRGANTGELFF. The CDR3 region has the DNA TGTGCCAGTGACCGGGGGGCCAACACCGGGGAGCTGTTTTTT.

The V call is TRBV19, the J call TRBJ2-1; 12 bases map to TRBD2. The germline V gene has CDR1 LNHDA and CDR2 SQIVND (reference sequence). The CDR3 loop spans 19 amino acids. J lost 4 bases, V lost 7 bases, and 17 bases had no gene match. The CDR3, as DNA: TGTGCCAGTATGGACAGGGGTCGCAACCTAGCGGGAGGGTACAATGAGCAGTTCTTC. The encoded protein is CASMDRGRNLAGGYNEQFF.

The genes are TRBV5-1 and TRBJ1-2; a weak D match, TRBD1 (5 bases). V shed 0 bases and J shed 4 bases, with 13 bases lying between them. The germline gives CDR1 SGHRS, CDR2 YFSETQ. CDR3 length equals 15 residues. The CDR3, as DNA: TGCGCCAGCAGCTTGGGGCAGGGCTCGCTCTATGGCTACACCTTC. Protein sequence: CASSLGQGSLYGYTF.

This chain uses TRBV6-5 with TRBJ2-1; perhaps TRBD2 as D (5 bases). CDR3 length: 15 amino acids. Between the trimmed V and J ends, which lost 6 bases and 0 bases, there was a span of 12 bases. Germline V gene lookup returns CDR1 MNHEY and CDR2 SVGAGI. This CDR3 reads CASRAVANSYNEQFF. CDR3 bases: TGTGCCAGCAGGGCGGTAGCGAACTCCTACAATGAGCAGTTCTTC.

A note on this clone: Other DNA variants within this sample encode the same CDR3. The CDR3 DNA reads TGTGCCAGCAGTTACTCTGGGGCTGGGAACACTGAAGCTTTCTTT. Translated, it gives CASSYSGAGNTEAFF. V is TRBV6-5 and J is TRBJ1-1; the D gene is possibly TRBD1 (5 bases). Trimming pared 0 bases from V and 1 base from J, leaving 9 bases between. The CDR3 runs to 15 residues. CDR1 is MNHEY and CDR2 is SVGAGI in the germline V gene.

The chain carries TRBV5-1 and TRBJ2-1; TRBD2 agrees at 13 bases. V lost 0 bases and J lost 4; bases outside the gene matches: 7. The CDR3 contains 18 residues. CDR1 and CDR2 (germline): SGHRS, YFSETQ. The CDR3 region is CASSLELAGGTSYNEQFF. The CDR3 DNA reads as TGCGCCAGCAGCTTGGAACTAGCGGGAGGGACCTCATACAATGAGCAGTTCTTC. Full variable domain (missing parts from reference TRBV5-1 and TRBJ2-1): KAGVTQTPRYLIKTRGQQVTLSCSPISGHRSVSWYQQTPGQGLQFLFEYFSETQRNKGNFPGRFSGRQFSNSRSEMNVSTLELGDSALYLCASSLELAGGTSYNEQFFGPGTRLTVL.

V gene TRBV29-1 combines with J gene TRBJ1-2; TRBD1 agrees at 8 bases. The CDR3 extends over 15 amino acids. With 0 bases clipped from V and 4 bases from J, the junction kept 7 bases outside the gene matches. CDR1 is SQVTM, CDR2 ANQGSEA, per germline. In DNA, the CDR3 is TGCAGCGTTGAAGATCGACAGGGGATGCTCTATGGCTACACCTTC. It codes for CSVEDRQGMLYGYTF.

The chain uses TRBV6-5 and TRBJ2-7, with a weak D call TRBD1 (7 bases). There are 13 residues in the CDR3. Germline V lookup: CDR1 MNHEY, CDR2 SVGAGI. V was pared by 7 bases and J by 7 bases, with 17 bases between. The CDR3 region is CASTRQGGDEQYV. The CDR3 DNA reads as TGTGCCAGCACGAGACAGGGCGGGGATGAGCAGTACGTC.

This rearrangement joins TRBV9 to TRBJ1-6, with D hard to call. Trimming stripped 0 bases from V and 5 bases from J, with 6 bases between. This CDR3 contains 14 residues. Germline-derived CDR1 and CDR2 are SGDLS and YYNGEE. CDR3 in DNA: TGTGCCAGCAGCGTAGGTGGCAATAATTCACCCCTCCACTTT. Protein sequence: CASSVGGNNSPLHF.

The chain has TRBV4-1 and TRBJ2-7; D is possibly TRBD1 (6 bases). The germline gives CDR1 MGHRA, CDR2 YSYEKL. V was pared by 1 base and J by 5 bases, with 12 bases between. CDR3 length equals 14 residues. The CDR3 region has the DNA TGCGCCAGCAGCCAAGTTACAGGGAACCACGAGCAGTACGTC. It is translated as CASSQVTGNHEQYV.

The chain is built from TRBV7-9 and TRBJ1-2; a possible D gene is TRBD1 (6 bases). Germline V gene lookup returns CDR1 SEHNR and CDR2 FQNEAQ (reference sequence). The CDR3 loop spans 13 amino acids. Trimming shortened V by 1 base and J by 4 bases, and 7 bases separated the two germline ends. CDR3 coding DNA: TGTGCCAGCAGCTTAGGGGGGCTCTATGGCTACACCTTC. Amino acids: CASSLGGLYGYTF.